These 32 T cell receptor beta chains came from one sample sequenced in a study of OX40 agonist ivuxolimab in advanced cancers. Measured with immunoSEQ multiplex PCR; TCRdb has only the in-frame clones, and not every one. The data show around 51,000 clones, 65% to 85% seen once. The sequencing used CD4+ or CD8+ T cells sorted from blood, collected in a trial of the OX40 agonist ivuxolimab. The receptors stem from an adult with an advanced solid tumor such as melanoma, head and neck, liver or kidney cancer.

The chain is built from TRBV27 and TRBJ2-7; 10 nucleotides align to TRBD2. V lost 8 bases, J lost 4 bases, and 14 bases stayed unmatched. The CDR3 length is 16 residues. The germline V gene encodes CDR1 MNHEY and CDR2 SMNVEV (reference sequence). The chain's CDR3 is CASASYRASGSYEQYF. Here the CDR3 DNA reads TGTGCCAGCGCCAGCTACAGGGCTAGCGGGAGTTACGAGCAGTACTTC.

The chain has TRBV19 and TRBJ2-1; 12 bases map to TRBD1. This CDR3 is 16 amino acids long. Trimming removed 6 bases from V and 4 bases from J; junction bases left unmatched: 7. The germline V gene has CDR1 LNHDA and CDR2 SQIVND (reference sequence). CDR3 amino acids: CASRDPGQGAYNEQFF. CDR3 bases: TGTGCCAGTAGGGATCCGGGACAGGGGGCTTACAATGAGCAGTTCTTC.

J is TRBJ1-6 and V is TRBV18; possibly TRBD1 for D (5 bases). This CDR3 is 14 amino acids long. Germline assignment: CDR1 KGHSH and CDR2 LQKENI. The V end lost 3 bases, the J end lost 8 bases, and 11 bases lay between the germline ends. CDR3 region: CASSPSRGDSPLHF. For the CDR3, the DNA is TGTGCCAGCTCACCTTCTAGGGGCGATTCACCCCTCCACTTT.

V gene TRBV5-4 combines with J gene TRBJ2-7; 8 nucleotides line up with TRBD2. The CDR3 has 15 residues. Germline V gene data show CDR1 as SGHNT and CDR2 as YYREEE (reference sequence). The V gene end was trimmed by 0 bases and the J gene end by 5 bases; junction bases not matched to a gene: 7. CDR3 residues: CASSLVGGRSHEQYF. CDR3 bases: TGTGCCAGCAGCTTGGTCGGCGGGAGGTCCCACGAGCAGTACTTC.

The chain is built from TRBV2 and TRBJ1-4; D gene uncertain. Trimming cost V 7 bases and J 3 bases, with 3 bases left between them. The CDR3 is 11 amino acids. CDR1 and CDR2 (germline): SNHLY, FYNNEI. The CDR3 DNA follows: TGTGCCAGCACAGCTAATGAAAAACTGTTTTTT. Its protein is CASTANEKLFF.

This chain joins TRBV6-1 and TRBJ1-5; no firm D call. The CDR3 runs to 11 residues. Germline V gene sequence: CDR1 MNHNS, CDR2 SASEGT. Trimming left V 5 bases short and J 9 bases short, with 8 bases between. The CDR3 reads CASSNDWPQHF. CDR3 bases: TGTGCCAGCAGTAACGATTGGCCCCAGCATTTT.

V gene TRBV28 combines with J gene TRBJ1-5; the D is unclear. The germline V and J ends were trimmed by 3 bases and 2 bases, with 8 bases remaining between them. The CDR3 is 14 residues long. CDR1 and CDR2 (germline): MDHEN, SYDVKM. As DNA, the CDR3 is TGTGCCAGCAGTTTTTACATAGGCAATCAGCCCCAGCATTTT. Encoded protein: CASSFYIGNQPQHF.

CDR3 sequence (DNA): TGCGCCAGCAGCCCCGGGACTAGCGGGCCTAGCTCCTACGAGCAGTACTTC. Protein sequence: CASSPGTSGPSSYEQYF. The chain combines TRBV5-1 with TRBJ2-7; 12 positions agree with TRBD2. Germline CDR1 and CDR2: SGHRS and YFSETQ. V gave up 4 bases and J gave up 0 bases; unmatched junction bases: 8. This CDR3 is 17 amino acids long.

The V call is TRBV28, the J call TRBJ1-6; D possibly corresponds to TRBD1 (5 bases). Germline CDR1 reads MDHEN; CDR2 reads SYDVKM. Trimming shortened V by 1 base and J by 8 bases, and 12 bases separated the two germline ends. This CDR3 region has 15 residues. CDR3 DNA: TGTGCCAGCAGTTTATTAGGGACTACTCATTCACCCCTCCACTTT. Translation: CASSLLGTTHSPLHF.

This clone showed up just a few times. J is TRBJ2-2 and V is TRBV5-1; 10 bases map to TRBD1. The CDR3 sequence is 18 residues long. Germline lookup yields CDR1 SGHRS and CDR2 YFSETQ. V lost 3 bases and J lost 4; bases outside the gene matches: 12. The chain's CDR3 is CASSSGQGIGRGTGELFF. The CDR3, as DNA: TGCGCCAGCAGCTCGGGACAGGGGATCGGTCGGGGCACCGGGGAGCTGTTTTTT.

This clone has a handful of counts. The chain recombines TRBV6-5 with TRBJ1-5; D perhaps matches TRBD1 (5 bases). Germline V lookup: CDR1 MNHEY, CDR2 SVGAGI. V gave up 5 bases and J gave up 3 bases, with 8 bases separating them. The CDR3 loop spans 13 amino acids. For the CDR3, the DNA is TGTGCCAGCAGTCGACAGTTCAATCAGCCCCAGCATTTT. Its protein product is CASSRQFNQPQHF.

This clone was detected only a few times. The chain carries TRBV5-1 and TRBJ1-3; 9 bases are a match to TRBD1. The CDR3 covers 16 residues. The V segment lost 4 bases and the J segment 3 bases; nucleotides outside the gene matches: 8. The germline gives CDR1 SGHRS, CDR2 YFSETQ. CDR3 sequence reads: CASSAHRGLGGNTIYF. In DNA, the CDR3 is TGCGCCAGCAGCGCCCACAGGGGGCTCGGTGGAAACACCATATATTTT.

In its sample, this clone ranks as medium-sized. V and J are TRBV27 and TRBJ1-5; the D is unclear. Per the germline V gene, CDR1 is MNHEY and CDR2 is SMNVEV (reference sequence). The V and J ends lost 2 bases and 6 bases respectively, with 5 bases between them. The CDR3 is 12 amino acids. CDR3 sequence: CASSLAGQPQHF. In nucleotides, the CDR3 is TGTGCCAGCAGTTTAGCCGGTCAGCCCCAGCATTTT.

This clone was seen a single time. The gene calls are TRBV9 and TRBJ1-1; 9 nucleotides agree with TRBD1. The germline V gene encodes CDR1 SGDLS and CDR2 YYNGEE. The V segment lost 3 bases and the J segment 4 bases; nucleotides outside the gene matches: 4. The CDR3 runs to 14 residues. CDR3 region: CASSEQGAGTEAFF. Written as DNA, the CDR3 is TGTGCCAGCAGCGAACAGGGGGCAGGCACTGAAGCTTTCTTT.

CDR3 nucleotide sequence: TGTGCCAGCTCCAAAGTCGGGGCGGGGGACTACGAGCAGTACTTC. Amino acids: CASSKVGAGDYEQYF. V is TRBV18 and J is TRBJ2-7; TRBD2 matches 7 bases. V was pared by 6 bases and J by 3 bases, with 11 bases of the junction left unmatched. Germline CDR1 KGHSH, CDR2 LQKENI. The CDR3 runs 15 residues.

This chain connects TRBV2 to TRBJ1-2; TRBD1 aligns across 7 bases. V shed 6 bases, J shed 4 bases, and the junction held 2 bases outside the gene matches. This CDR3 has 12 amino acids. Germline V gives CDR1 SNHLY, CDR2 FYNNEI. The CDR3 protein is CASRGDSYGYTF. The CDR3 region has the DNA TGTGCCAGCAGGGGGGACAGCTATGGCTACACCTTC.

The CDR3 sequence: CSARGERINTGELFF. In DNA form, the CDR3 reads TGCAGCGCGAGAGGGGAGCGGATCAACACCGGGGAGCTGTTTTTT. V is TRBV29-1 and J is TRBJ2-2; D tentatively fits TRBD1 or TRBD2 (5 bases each). The length of the CDR3 is 15 residues. V lost 7 bases and J 2 bases, leaving 17 bases between the germline ends. Germline V gene sequence: CDR1 SQVTM, CDR2 ANQGSEA.

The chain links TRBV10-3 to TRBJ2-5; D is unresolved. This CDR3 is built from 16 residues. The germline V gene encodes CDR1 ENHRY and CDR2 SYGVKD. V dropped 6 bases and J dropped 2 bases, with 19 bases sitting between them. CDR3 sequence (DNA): TGTGCCATCAGGGGGTCGATTGCCGGGTCTCAAGAGACCCAGTACTTC. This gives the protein CAIRGSIAGSQETQYF.

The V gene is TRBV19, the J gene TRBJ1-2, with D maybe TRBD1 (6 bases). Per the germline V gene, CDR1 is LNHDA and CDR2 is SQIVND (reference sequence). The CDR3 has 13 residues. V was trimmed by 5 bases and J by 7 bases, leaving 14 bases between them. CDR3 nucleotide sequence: TGTGCCAGTAGTCCTACCGGGGGCCGTGGCTACACCTTC. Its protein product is CASSPTGGRGYTF.

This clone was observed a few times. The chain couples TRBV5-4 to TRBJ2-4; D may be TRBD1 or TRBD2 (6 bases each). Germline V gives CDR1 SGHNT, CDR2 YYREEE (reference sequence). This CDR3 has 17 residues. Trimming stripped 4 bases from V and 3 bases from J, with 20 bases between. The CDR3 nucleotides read TGTGCCAGCAGCGTGCACCAGGGGACTCTAGGCAAAAACATTCAGTACTTC. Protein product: CASSVHQGTLGKNIQYF.

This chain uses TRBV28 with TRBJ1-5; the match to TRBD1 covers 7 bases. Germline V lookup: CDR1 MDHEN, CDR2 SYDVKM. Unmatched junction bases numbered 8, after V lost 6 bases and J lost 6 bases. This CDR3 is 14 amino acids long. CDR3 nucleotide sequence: TGTGCCAGCAGCCCGAACAGGGGATCTCAGCCCCAGCATTTT. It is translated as CASSPNRGSQPQHF.

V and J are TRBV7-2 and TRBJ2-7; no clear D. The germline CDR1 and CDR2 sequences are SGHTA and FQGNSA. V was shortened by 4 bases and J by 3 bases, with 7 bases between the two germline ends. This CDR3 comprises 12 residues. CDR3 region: CASSSTRYEQYF. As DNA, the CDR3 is TGTGCCAGCAGCTCGACACGCTACGAGCAGTACTTC.

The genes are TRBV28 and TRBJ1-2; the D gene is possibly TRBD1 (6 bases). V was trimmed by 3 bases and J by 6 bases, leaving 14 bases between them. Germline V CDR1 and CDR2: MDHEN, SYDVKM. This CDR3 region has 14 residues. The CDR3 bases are TGTGCCAGCAGTTTTTTCCGGGACACACATGGCTACACCTTC. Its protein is CASSFFRDTHGYTF.

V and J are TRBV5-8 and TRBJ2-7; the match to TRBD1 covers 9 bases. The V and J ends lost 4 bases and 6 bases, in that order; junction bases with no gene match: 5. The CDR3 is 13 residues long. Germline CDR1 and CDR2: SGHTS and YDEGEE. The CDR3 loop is CASSVGTGREQYF. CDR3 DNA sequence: TGTGCCAGCAGCGTGGGGACAGGGCGCGAGCAGTACTTC.

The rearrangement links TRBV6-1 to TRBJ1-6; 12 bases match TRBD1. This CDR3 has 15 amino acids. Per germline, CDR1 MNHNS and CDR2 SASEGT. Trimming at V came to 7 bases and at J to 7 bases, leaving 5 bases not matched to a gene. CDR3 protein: CASIGTGGSNSPLHF. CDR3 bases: TGTGCCAGCATTGGGACAGGGGGCTCGAATTCACCCCTCCACTTT.

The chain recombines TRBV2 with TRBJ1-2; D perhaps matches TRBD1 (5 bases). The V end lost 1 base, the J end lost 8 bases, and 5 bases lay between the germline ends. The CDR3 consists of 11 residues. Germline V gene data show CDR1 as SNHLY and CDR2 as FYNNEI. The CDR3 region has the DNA TGTGCCAGCAGTGAAGGGACAGGCTACACCTTC. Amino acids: CASSEGTGYTF.

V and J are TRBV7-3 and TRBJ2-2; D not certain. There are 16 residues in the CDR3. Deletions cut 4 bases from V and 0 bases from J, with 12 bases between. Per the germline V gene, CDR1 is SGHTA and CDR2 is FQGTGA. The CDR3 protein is CASSSDPPTNTGELFF. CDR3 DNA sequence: TGTGCCAGCAGCTCCGACCCACCCACGAACACCGGGGAGCTGTTTTTT.

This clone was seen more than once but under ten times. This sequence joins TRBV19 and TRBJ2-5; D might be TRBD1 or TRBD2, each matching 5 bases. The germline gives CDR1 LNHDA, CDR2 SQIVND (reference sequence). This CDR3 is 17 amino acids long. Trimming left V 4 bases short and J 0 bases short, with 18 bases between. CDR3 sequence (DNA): TGTGCCAGTAGTACTTTATACGGGGCCCATTACCAAGAGACCCAGTACTTC. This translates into CASSTLYGAHYQETQYF.

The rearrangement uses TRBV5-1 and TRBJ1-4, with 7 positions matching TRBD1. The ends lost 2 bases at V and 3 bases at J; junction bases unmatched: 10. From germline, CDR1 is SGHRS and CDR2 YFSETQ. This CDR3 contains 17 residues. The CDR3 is CASSFSAGGTANEKLFF. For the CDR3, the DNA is TGCGCCAGCAGCTTCTCGGCAGGGGGTACGGCTAATGAAAAACTGTTTTTT.

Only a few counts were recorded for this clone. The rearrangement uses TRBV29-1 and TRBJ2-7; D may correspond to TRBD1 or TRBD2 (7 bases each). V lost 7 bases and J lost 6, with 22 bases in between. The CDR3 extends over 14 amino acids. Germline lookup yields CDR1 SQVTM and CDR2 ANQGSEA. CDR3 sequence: CSAYKGGGSSEQYF. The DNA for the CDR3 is TGCAGCGCTTACAAGGGAGGGGGCAGTTCCGAGCAGTACTTC.

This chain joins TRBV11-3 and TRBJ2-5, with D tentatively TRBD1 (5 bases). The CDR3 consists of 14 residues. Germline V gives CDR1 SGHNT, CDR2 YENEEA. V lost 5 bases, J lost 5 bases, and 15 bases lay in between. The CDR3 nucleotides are TGTGCCAGCAGCGCCCAGGGATCGGTCGAGACCCAGTACTTC. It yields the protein CASSAQGSVETQYF.

This chain's CDR3 is CASSTSPGFSYEQYF. The CDR3 nucleotides read TGTGCCAGTAGTACAAGCCCAGGGTTCTCCTACGAGCAGTACTTC. The rearrangement joins TRBV19 to TRBJ2-7, with a tentative D call TRBD1 (5 bases). Trimming took off 4 bases at V and 0 bases at J, with 13 bases between the two ends. The CDR3 is made up of 15 amino acids. Germline V gene data show CDR1 as LNHDA and CDR2 as SQIVND (reference sequence).